Sequencing of this T cell receptor beta chain was carried out in a study of cytomegalovirus exposure and HLA in healthy donors. V lost 4 bases, J lost 5 bases, and 9 bases stayed unmatched. Germline CDR1 reads SGHRS; CDR2 reads YFSETQ. The CDR3 has 16 amino acids. Profiling relied on immunoSEQ multiplex PCR, and the TCRdb table lists in-frame clones only, not all of them. This table has more than 150,000 clones, more than 75% appearing once. Sequencing was done on a sample of PBMCs. The TCR was taken from a man between 18 and 29 years old in good health and CMV-seronegative. V is TRBV5-1 and J is TRBJ1-1; 12 nucleotides line up with TRBD1. The CDR3 nucleotides are TGCGCCAGCAGCCGGGGACAGGGGGCGAGGGGAACTGAAGCTTTCTTT. Protein product: CASSRGQGARGTEAFF.